These 25 T cell receptor beta chains came from one sample sequenced in a study of vaccination and CD4 T cells after COVID-19. Their antigens are not known. With the Oncomine TCR Beta short-read assay, DNA from cultured CD4+ T cells was sequenced. TCRdb redid the calling of the PCR reads with MiXCR, one entry per CDR3 protein. This table has around 21,000 distinct CDR3 sequences, 42% appearing once. Noted time point: late sampling 161 to 241 days after vaccination in a few convalescent patients. The treatment here: roughly 10-day PBMC culture with coronavirus spike peptide pools or control peptides (ViraFEST assay). Sequenced here: CD4+ T cells from blood, cultured in vitro, sampled about 7 months after SARS-CoV-2 vaccination. These receptors all come from a human donor who had recovered from COVID-19.

This chain connects TRBV19 to TRBJ2-7; D not certain. V dropped 3 bases and J dropped 6 bases, with 9 bases sitting between them. The CDR3 extends over 12 amino acids. Germline V CDR1 and CDR2: LNHDA, SQIVND (reference sequence). The CDR3 protein is CASSMDGAEQYF. The CDR3 DNA reads TGTGCCAGTAGTATGGACGGTGCCGAGCAGTACTTC.

The chain is built from TRBV7-2 and TRBJ1-2; 7 bases fit TRBD1. V trimming: 3 bases; J trimming: 3 bases; junction bases outside the gene matches: 1. The CDR3 has 13 residues. Germline V gives CDR1 SGHTA, CDR2 FQGNSA. CDR3 sequence reads: CASSFRGDYGYTF. DNA of the CDR3: TGTGCCAGCAGCTTCAGGGGGGACTATGGCTACACCTTC. Drawing the rest from reference TRBV7-2 and TRBJ1-2, the complete variable domain is GAGVSQSPSNKVTEKGKDVELRCDPISGHTALYWYRQSLGQGLEFLIYFQGNSAPDKSGLPSDRFSAERTGGSVSTLTIQRTQQEDSAVYLCASSFRGDYGYTFGSGTRLTVV.

The genes are TRBV19 and TRBJ2-1, with D possibly TRBD2 on 6 matching bases. The CDR3 sequence is 15 residues long. In germline, CDR1 is LNHDA, CDR2 SQIVND (reference sequence). V lost 4 bases and J 2 bases, leaving 12 bases between the germline ends. The CDR3 DNA reads as TGTGCCAGTAGTAGGGTTGGCGGGGCCTACAATGAGCAGTTCTTC. Protein product: CASSRVGGAYNEQFF.

The chain uses TRBV6-1 and TRBJ2-4; a possible D gene is TRBD2 (5 bases). V gave up 4 bases and J gave up 1 base, with 11 bases separating them. The CDR3 covers 15 residues. CDR1 and CDR2 from the germline V gene are MNHNS and SASEGT. CDR3 bases: TGTGCCAGCAGTGCTACATCGGGGGCCAAAAACATTCAGTACTTC. Translating it yields CASSATSGAKNIQYF.

The V gene is TRBV7-2, the J gene TRBJ2-1; D uncertain. The germline V gene has CDR1 SGHTA and CDR2 FQGNSA. The V end was cut by 5 bases, the J end by 7 bases, with 18 bases between. CDR3 size: 15 residues. The CDR3 nucleotides are TGTGCCAGCAGCCTTAACTACCTGCCGGTTAATGAGCAGTTCTTC. Protein sequence: CASSLNYLPVNEQFF.

The chain employs TRBV5-1 and TRBJ2-7; a weak D match, TRBD2 (6 bases). V was clipped by 2 bases and J by 3 bases, with 18 bases between them. Germline V lookup: CDR1 SGHRS, CDR2 YFSETQ. This CDR3 region has 16 residues. In DNA form, the CDR3 reads TGCGCCAGCAGCTTTCTCGTCGGGAGAATAGGCTACGAGCAGTACTTC. Residues: CASSFLVGRIGYEQYF.

V usage is TRBV20-1 and J usage is TRBJ2-7; the D gene is possibly TRBD1 (6 bases). The CDR3 is 14 residues long. V lost 3 bases and J lost 6, with 18 bases in between. The germline gives CDR1 DFQATT, CDR2 SNEGSKA (reference sequence). The CDR3 DNA follows: TGCAGTGCTAGGACCGCCCAGGGGCCTATCGAGCAGTACTTC. The encoded protein is CSARTAQGPIEQYF.

This clonotype was seen more than once but under ten times. The rearrangement uses TRBV19 and TRBJ2-7, with TRBD2 matching over 7 bases. The germline V gene encodes CDR1 LNHDA and CDR2 SQIVND (reference sequence). The V and J ends lost 4 bases and 0 bases, in that order; junction bases with no gene match: 6. The CDR3 loop spans 15 amino acids. The CDR3 DNA reads TGTGCCAGTAGTACATTTAGCGGGCTCTCCTACGAGCAGTACTTC. Translated: CASSTFSGLSYEQYF.

This clonotype has more than one count but fewer than ten. The rearrangement joins TRBV7-9 to TRBJ1-1; D gene ambiguous. The CDR3 spans 13 residues. V was trimmed by 5 bases and J by 5 bases, leaving 12 bases between them. Looked up from germline, CDR1 is SEHNR and CDR2 is FQNEAQ (reference sequence). This chain's CDR3 is CASSPSAVTEAFF. DNA for the CDR3: TGTGCCAGCAGCCCCAGTGCCGTGACTGAAGCTTTCTTT.

V usage is TRBV20-1 and J usage is TRBJ2-7; 10 nucleotides match TRBD2. Germline CDR1 DFQATT, CDR2 SNEGSKA (reference sequence). This CDR3 is built from 13 residues. Unmatched junction bases numbered 9, after V lost 6 bases and J lost 7 bases. CDR3 nucleotides: TGCAGTGCCCCAAGGCTAGCGGGAGATGAGCAGTACTTC. Its protein product is CSAPRLAGDEQYF.

This clonotype turned up a few times. CDR3 sequence: CATSDPTRDTGELFF. The CDR3 region has the DNA TGTGCCACCAGTGATCCAACGAGGGACACCGGGGAGCTGTTTTTT. The chain joins TRBV24-1 to TRBJ2-2, with D possibly being TRBD2 (5 bases). The germline V gene encodes CDR1 KGHDR and CDR2 SFDVKD. Trimming pared 3 bases from V and 3 bases from J, leaving 10 bases between. The CDR3 has 15 amino acids.

The gene calls are TRBV6-5 and TRBJ2-7, with D unresolved. The CDR3 loop spans 16 amino acids. Trimming stripped 0 bases from V and 0 bases from J, with 12 bases between. CDR1 and CDR2 (germline): MNHEY, SVGAGI. CDR3 sequence: CASSYSIIESSYEQYF. Here the CDR3 DNA reads TGTGCCAGCAGTTACTCTATCATCGAGAGCTCCTACGAGCAGTACTTC.

V and J are TRBV4-3 and TRBJ1-1, with D possibly TRBD1 on 5 matching bases. This CDR3 has 15 residues. Trimming left V 0 bases short and J 1 base short, with 9 bases between. Looked up from germline, CDR1 is LGHNA and CDR2 is YSLEER. CDR3 nucleotide sequence: TGCGCCAGCAGCCAAGATACAGGACCGAACACTGAAGCTTTCTTT. Translation: CASSQDTGPNTEAFF.

V gene TRBV20-1 combines with J gene TRBJ2-1, with 10 bases fitting TRBD2. Germline V gene sequence: CDR1 DFQATT, CDR2 SNEGSKA (reference sequence). Germline trimming cut 0 bases from V and 5 bases from J; bases unmatched to any gene: 7. The CDR3 totals 16 residues. CDR3 residues: CSARDPSSGRNNEQFF. Here the CDR3 DNA reads TGCAGTGCTAGAGATCCAAGTAGCGGGAGGAACAATGAGCAGTTCTTC.

This clonotype has only a few counts. The J gene is TRBJ1-5, the V gene TRBV10-3, with D maybe TRBD1 (5 bases). Per germline, CDR1 ENHRY and CDR2 SYGVKD. CDR3 length: 13 residues. V lost 2 bases and J lost 5, with 7 bases in between. The CDR3 DNA reads as TGTGCCATCAGTGAGAGCAGGGATCAGCCCCAGCATTTT. It translates to CAISESRDQPQHF.

The CDR3 coding sequence is TGTGCCTCTCGACCCTCTACCGGGGAGCTGTTTTTT. It yields the protein CASRPSTGELFF. The genes are TRBV6-2 or TRBV6-3 and TRBJ2-2; D unresolved. V was shortened by 11 bases and J by 5 bases, with 12 bases between the two germline ends. Germline CDR1 is MNHEY and CDR2 is SVGEGT. This CDR3 contains 12 residues.

The table lists this clonotype with a few counts. CDR3 bases: TGTGCCAGCAGTTTATGGGGGCGGGGGGATGGCTACACCTTC. Residues: CASSLWGRGDGYTF. The chain has TRBV27 and TRBJ1-2; the D gene is possibly TRBD1 (6 bases). Between the trimmed V and J ends, which lost 1 base and 6 bases, there was a span of 12 bases. The length of the CDR3 is 14 residues. Germline values: CDR1 MNHEY, CDR2 SMNVEV (reference sequence).

V usage is TRBV7-2 and J usage is TRBJ2-7; D unclear. The germline V and J ends were trimmed by 3 bases and 1 base, with 7 bases remaining between them. Germline V CDR1 and CDR2: SGHTA, FQGNSA. The CDR3 is 13 amino acids. For the CDR3, the DNA is TGTGCCAGCAGCTTCGGCTCATCCTACGAGCAGTACTTC. Its translation is CASSFGSSYEQYF.

This clonotype is labeled medium-sized. The rearrangement joins TRBV4-3 to TRBJ2-5; D gene unclear. The germline V gene has CDR1 LGHNA and CDR2 YSLEER. Trimming took 0 bases from V and 5 from J, leaving 7 bases between them. The CDR3 runs 13 residues. DNA for the CDR3: TGCGCCAGCAGCCAAGATAGGAAGGAGACCCAGTACTTC. It encodes CASSQDRKETQYF.

The chain uses TRBV19 and TRBJ2-5; tentative D call: TRBD1 (7 bases). This CDR3 is 15 amino acids long. Between the trimmed V and J ends, which lost 4 bases and 4 bases, there was a span of 16 bases. Germline lookup yields CDR1 LNHDA and CDR2 SQIVND (reference sequence). The CDR3 DNA reads as TGTGCCAGTAGTACATACGGGCAGGGGGGAGAGACCCAGTACTTC. It is translated as CASSTYGQGGETQYF.

This clonotype was detected a few times. CDR3 sequence reads: CASSETQELRETQYF. DNA of the CDR3: TGTGCCAGCAGCGAGACCCAGGAGCTTAGGGAGACCCAGTACTTC. V is TRBV7-8 and J is TRBJ2-5; D uncertain. The V and J ends lost 5 bases and 5 bases respectively, with 18 bases between them. The CDR3 length is 15 residues. Germline lookup yields CDR1 SGHVS and CDR2 FQNEAQ.

The rearrangement joins TRBV20-1 to TRBJ2-7; D unclear. The CDR3 runs 12 residues. Germline V gene data show CDR1 as DFQATT and CDR2 as SNEGSKA (reference sequence). The V end lost 6 bases, the J end lost 6 bases, and 15 bases lay between the germline ends. CDR3: CSAPHQRGEQYF. CDR3 DNA sequence: TGCAGTGCCCCTCACCAGCGAGGCGAGCAGTACTTC.

A few counts support this clonotype. V and J are TRBV15 and TRBJ2-5; D is ambiguous. V lost 0 bases and J 5 bases, leaving 4 bases between the germline ends. This CDR3 has 12 residues. Germline V gives CDR1 LNHNV, CDR2 YYDKDF (reference sequence). The CDR3 region is CATSRDPETQYF. Written as DNA, the CDR3 is TGTGCCACCAGCAGAGATCCGGAGACCCAGTACTTC.

This clonotype occurred a few times. The chain has TRBV10-1 and TRBJ2-5; D tentatively fits TRBD1 or TRBD2 (5 bases each). With 1 base removed from V and 0 bases from J, the gap between germline ends came to 12 bases. The germline gives CDR1 WNHNN, CDR2 SYGVQD (reference sequence). The CDR3 consists of 16 residues. The CDR3 sequence: CASSELWGMNQETQYF. The CDR3 nucleotides read TGCGCCAGCAGTGAGTTATGGGGGATGAACCAAGAGACCCAGTACTTC.

V usage is TRBV11-1 and J usage is TRBJ2-1; D uncertain. Between the trimmed V and J ends, which lost 6 bases and 4 bases, there was a span of 10 bases. This CDR3 contains 13 residues. Germline CDR1 and CDR2: SGHAT and FQDESV (reference sequence). CDR3 coding DNA: TGTGCCAGCAGTGGGCAGGATTACAATGAGCAGTTCTTC. It yields the protein CASSGQDYNEQFF.